A single sample gave rise to the 22 T cell receptor beta chains below, sequenced in a study of T cell responses to AZD1222 COVID-19 vaccine. TCRdb's table, derived via immunoSEQ multiplex PCR, lists solely in-frame clones and lacks some. This table holds around 110,000 clones, 70% to 90% found once. This sample comprised peripheral blood, obtained 28 days after the second AZD1222 dose. These receptors came from an adult who received the AZD1222 COVID-19 vaccine.

The chain is built from TRBV3-1 (or the pseudogene TRBV3-2) and TRBJ2-3; TRBD2 matches 10 bases. In germline, CDR1 is LGHDT, CDR2 YNNKEL (reference sequence). The CDR3 runs to 13 residues. Trimming cost V 8 bases and J 5 bases; bases outside gene matches: 4. The CDR3, as DNA: TGTGCCAGCGGAGCTAGCGGGGGAGATACGCAGTATTTT. Amino acid sequence: CASGASGGDTQYF.

This clone was counted once. The J gene is TRBJ2-1, the V gene TRBV12-3 or TRBV12-4; D might be TRBD1 or TRBD2, each matching 6 bases. V was cut by 1 base and J by 7 bases, with 8 bases left in between. CDR3 length: 13 amino acids. CDR3 sequence (DNA): TGTGCCAGCAGTTTAGGAGGGGGGAATGAGCAGTTCTTC. Its translation is CASSLGGGNEQFF.

CDR3 DNA: TGTGCCAGCAGCCAAGTAGTTAAGACTGAGCAGTTCTTC. Its translation: CASSQVVKTEQFF. This chain uses TRBV4-2 with TRBJ2-1; D is unclear. With 1 base removed from V and 9 bases from J, the gap between germline ends came to 10 bases. This CDR3 has 13 residues. CDR1 is LGHNA and CDR2 is YNFKEQ in the germline V gene.

This clone has just one count. The V and J genes are TRBV5-4 and TRBJ2-7; unclear D gene. Germline CDR1 is SGHNT and CDR2 is YYREEE (reference sequence). The germline V and J ends were trimmed by 4 bases and 1 base, with 12 bases remaining between them. This CDR3 is built from 14 residues. The chain's CDR3 is CASSPNLGSYEQYF. In nucleotides, the CDR3 is TGTGCCAGCAGCCCCAACCTTGGTTCCTACGAGCAGTACTTC.

The chain combines TRBV4-2 with TRBJ1-5; no firm D call. V lost 0 bases and J 4 bases, leaving 10 bases between the germline ends. The CDR3 has 15 residues. Germline V lookup: CDR1 LGHNA, CDR2 YNFKEQ. CDR3 sequence reads: CASSQELGPNQPQHF. In nucleotides, the CDR3 is TGTGCCAGCAGCCAAGAGTTAGGCCCGAATCAGCCCCAGCATTTT.

The gene calls are TRBV2 and TRBJ1-4; D is possibly TRBD1 (5 bases). V lost 2 bases and J 2 bases, leaving 6 bases between the germline ends. The CDR3 runs 14 residues. CDR1 is SNHLY and CDR2 is FYNNEI in the germline V gene. The CDR3 DNA follows: TGTGCCAGCAGTGAACAGGGTACTAATGAAAAACTGTTTTTT. This encodes CASSEQGTNEKLFF.

The chain is built from TRBV3-1 (or the pseudogene TRBV3-2) and TRBJ1-4, with D hard to call. This CDR3 is 16 amino acids long. Germline-derived CDR1 and CDR2 are LGHDT and YNNKEL (reference sequence). V was trimmed by 0 bases and J by 3 bases, leaving 11 bases between them. Here the CDR3 reads CASSQDIGRANEKLFF. The CDR3 DNA is TGTGCCAGCAGCCAAGATATCGGTAGGGCTAATGAAAAACTGTTTTTT.

The chain recombines TRBV23-1 with TRBJ1-5; maybe TRBD1 (5 bases). TRBV23-1 is placed among ORFs of uncertain function. Trimming left V 4 bases short and J 8 bases short, with 12 bases between. The CDR3 extends over 13 amino acids. The CDR3: CASSRKGRKPQHF. CDR3 bases: TGCGCCAGCAGTCGGAAGGGGCGGAAGCCCCAGCATTTT.

This chain links TRBV6-2 or TRBV6-3 with TRBJ2-1; possible D gene TRBD2, 6 bases. CDR3 length equals 14 residues. V was trimmed by 7 bases and J by 8 bases, leaving 18 bases between them. Germline V gene sequence: CDR1 MNHEY, CDR2 SVGEGT. The CDR3 is CASTPGAGGDEQFF. Here the CDR3 DNA reads TGTGCCAGCACCCCCGGGGCTGGCGGGGATGAGCAGTTCTTC.

This chain joins TRBV6-2 or TRBV6-3 and TRBJ1-2; D gene uncertain. With 5 bases removed from V and 5 bases from J, the gap between germline ends came to 18 bases. Germline values: CDR1 MNHEY, CDR2 SVGEGT. This CDR3 is built from 15 residues. CDR3 in amino acids: CASSPDGAPEYGYTF. For the CDR3, the DNA is TGTGCCAGCAGTCCCGACGGAGCCCCTGAGTATGGCTACACCTTC.

The rearrangement uses TRBV7-2 and TRBJ1-1, with D possibly being TRBD1 (5 bases). V was shortened by 4 bases and J by 0 bases, with 9 bases between the two germline ends. The CDR3 loop spans 14 amino acids. Germline V gene data show CDR1 as SGHTA and CDR2 as FQGNSA. CDR3 amino acids: CASSWAGMNTEAFF. In DNA, the CDR3 is TGTGCCAGCAGCTGGGCAGGGATGAACACTGAAGCTTTCTTT.

This chain uses TRBV15 with TRBJ2-7; D is uncertain. There are 16 residues in the CDR3. Trimming took 5 bases from V and 1 from J, leaving 18 bases between them. The germline gives CDR1 LNHNV, CDR2 YYDKDF (reference sequence). CDR3 DNA: TGTGCCACCAGCTCCCCAACCGATTTAGGTTCCTACGAGCAGTACTTC. It translates to CATSSPTDLGSYEQYF.

In DNA form, the CDR3 reads TGCGCCAGCAGTGCCATTCAGGGTTCGGTCACTGAAGCTTTCTTT. This translates into CASSAIQGSVTEAFF. The V and J genes are TRBV10-2 and TRBJ1-1; possibly TRBD1 for D (5 bases). V lost 4 bases, J lost 4 bases, and 16 bases lay in between. In germline, CDR1 is WSHSY, CDR2 SAAADI. The CDR3 is 15 amino acids.

V usage is TRBV5-5 and J usage is TRBJ2-3, with TRBD1 matching 8 bases. The CDR3 runs 17 residues. The germline gives CDR1 SGHKS, CDR2 YYEKEE (reference sequence). The V segment lost 4 bases and the J segment 0 bases; nucleotides outside the gene matches: 10. The CDR3 bases are TGTGCCAGCAGCCGATCGATGACAGGGGATAGCACAGATACGCAGTATTTT. Protein product: CASSRSMTGDSTDTQYF.

This rearrangement joins TRBV27 to TRBJ2-7; 9 positions match TRBD1. Trimming cost V 5 bases and J 0 bases; bases outside gene matches: 8. Per the germline V gene, CDR1 is MNHEY and CDR2 is SMNVEV (reference sequence). The length of the CDR3 is 16 residues. CDR3 DNA sequence: TGTGCCAGCAGTCCCGGGACAGGGTTTAGCTCCTACGAGCAGTACTTC. It codes for CASSPGTGFSSYEQYF.

The gene calls are TRBV6-5 and TRBJ2-5; tentatively, D is TRBD1 (5 bases). Trimming shortened V by 5 bases and J by 0 bases, and 7 bases separated the two germline ends. Per the germline V gene, CDR1 is MNHEY and CDR2 is SVGAGI. The CDR3 runs 13 residues. This CDR3 is CASSKGYQETQYF. CDR3 nucleotide sequence: TGTGCCAGCAGTAAGGGGTACCAAGAGACCCAGTACTTC.

The rearrangement uses TRBV9 and TRBJ2-3; D might be TRBD2 (5 bases). Germline CDR1 SGDLS, CDR2 YYNGEE. This CDR3 has 14 residues. V was clipped by 4 bases and J by 5 bases, with 14 bases between them. The CDR3 region has the DNA TGTGCCAGCAGCACCATAGGAGGAGGAGATACGCAGTATTTT. This gives the protein CASSTIGGGDTQYF.

This clone was seen a few times. CDR3 DNA: TGTGCCACTGGGGGACAGGGCTACGAGCAGTACTTC. This sequence encodes CATGGQGYEQYF. The chain combines TRBV10-3 with TRBJ2-7; 9 bases are a match to TRBD1. Per germline, CDR1 ENHRY and CDR2 SYGVKD. This CDR3 comprises 12 residues. V dropped 10 bases and J dropped 3; count of bases not matched to a gene: 4.

V gene TRBV10-3 combines with J gene TRBJ1-1; possible D gene TRBD1, 5 bases. The CDR3 covers 12 residues. The V end was cut by 6 bases, the J end by 1 base, with 6 bases between. CDR1 and CDR2 (germline): ENHRY, SYGVKD. DNA of the CDR3: TGTGCCATCAGAGGGACGAACACTGAAGCTTTCTTT. As protein: CAIRGTNTEAFF.

The chain joins TRBV28 to TRBJ1-3; 8 nucleotides agree with TRBD1. V was clipped by 1 base and J by 2 bases; unmatched bases: 7. The CDR3 has 17 amino acids. Germline lookup yields CDR1 MDHEN and CDR2 SYDVKM. CDR3 residues: CASSLSPPDRAGNTIYF. CDR3 DNA sequence: TGTGCCAGCAGTTTATCCCCTCCGGACAGGGCTGGAAACACCATATATTTT.

As concerns this clone: The junction departs from germline at one end; a sequencing error may be responsible. The CDR3 reads CASSQEGFGVRHF. The CDR3 DNA reads TGCGCCAGCAGCCAAGAAGGTTTCGGAGTCAGACACTTC. This chain links TRBV4-1 with TRBJ2-7; D gene unclear. This CDR3 comprises 13 residues. CDR1 and CDR2 from the germline V gene are MGHRA and YSYEKL.

The chain combines TRBV5-4 with TRBJ1-2, with 10 bases matching TRBD1. Germline V gene data show CDR1 as SGHNT and CDR2 as YYREEE (reference sequence). Germline trimming cut 2 bases from V and 8 bases from J; bases unmatched to any gene: 15. The CDR3 extends over 17 amino acids. Here the CDR3 reads CASSFWTGGGLLWGYTF. The CDR3, as DNA: TGTGCCAGCAGCTTCTGGACAGGGGGAGGACTCTTGTGGGGCTACACCTTC.